This T cell receptor (beta chain) was sequenced during a study of blood T cells in healthy people across ages. The CDR3 runs 13 residues. From germline, CDR1 is MRHNA and CDR2 SNTAGT. V gave up 0 bases and J gave up 9 bases, with 8 bases separating them. Each sample had at least 6 million PBMCs isolated. A second PCR of about 6 to 11 cycles used a sample-barcoded 5' primer and a J-beta primer mix. A template-switch adaptor containing 12 random nucleotides labeled each cDNA molecule. TCRdb analysed the 5' RACE reads with MiXCR anew, one entry per CDR3 protein. The sample carries hundreds of thousands of distinct CDR3 sequences, roughly 20% recorded once.

The chain uses TRBV6-4 and TRBJ2-2; D not resolved. The sample consisted of blood. This TCR came from a man aged 70-80 years in good health. The CDR3 DNA is TGTGCCAGCAGTGACTCGAGAGGAAGGGAGCTGTTTTTT. Residues: CASSDSRGRELFF.